The 14 T cell receptor beta chains below all came from one sample that was sequenced in a study of T cell responses to AZD1222 COVID-19 vaccine. Method: immunoSEQ multiplex PCR; TCRdb's copy keeps in-frame clones and lacks some. The data show 150,000 to 200,000 clones, 90% to 95% seen once. This specimen consisted of peripheral blood, obtained on day 0 of AZD1222 vaccination. These receptors originate from an adult in good health.

In DNA form, the CDR3 reads TGTGCCAGCAGCGACAGGGTTGGAGAAAAACTGTTTTTT. As protein: CASSDRVGEKLFF. The rearrangement joins TRBV6-4 to TRBJ1-4; 7 bases fit TRBD1. Trimming removed 6 bases from V and 8 bases from J; junction bases left unmatched: 6. CDR1 and CDR2 from the germline V gene are MRHNA and SNTAGT. This CDR3 is built from 13 residues.

The J gene is TRBJ1-2, the V gene TRBV5-4; TRBD1 matches 9 bases. The V gene's germline CDR1 is SGHNT and CDR2 YYREEE (reference sequence). J was trimmed by 2 bases and V by 5 bases; bases with no gene match: 13. This CDR3 spans 17 amino acids. The CDR3 DNA follows: TGTGCCAGCAGGGAGAGGACAGGGGCCCCCGGAAACTATGGCTACACCTTC. Translated, it gives CASRERTGAPGNYGYTF.

The rearrangement links TRBV28 to TRBJ1-3; D gene ambiguous. The V and J ends lost 5 bases and 4 bases respectively, with 12 bases between them. Germline V lookup: CDR1 MDHEN, CDR2 SYDVKM. The CDR3 extends over 14 amino acids. CDR3 bases: TGTGCCAGCAGTCCGCCAGGCTTCGGAAACACCATATATTTT. Translation gives CASSPPGFGNTIYF.

The chain recombines TRBV12-3 or TRBV12-4 with TRBJ1-5; no clear D. This CDR3 region has 13 residues. With 1 base removed from V and 7 bases from J, the gap between germline ends came to 8 bases. As DNA, the CDR3 is TGTGCCAGCAGTTTAGTTATCGACCAGCCCCAGCATTTT. This encodes CASSLVIDQPQHF.

This rearrangement joins TRBV6-2 or TRBV6-3 to TRBJ2-6; TRBD1 aligns across 8 bases. The CDR3 spans 20 residues. J was trimmed by 0 bases and V by 6 bases; bases with no gene match: 16. Looked up from germline, CDR1 is MNHEY and CDR2 is SVGEGT. CDR3 DNA: TGTGCCAGCAGCCCCCGACTCGGGACAGGTACCCTCTCTGGGGCCAACGTCCTGACTTTC. Translated: CASSPRLGTGTLSGANVLTF.

V and J are TRBV5-4 and TRBJ1-2; 9 bases fit TRBD1. The J segment lost 8 bases and the V segment lost 2 bases, leaving 7 bases of the junction unmatched. The CDR3 sequence is 14 residues long. The germline gives CDR1 SGHNT, CDR2 YYREEE (reference sequence). The CDR3 DNA is TGTGCCAGCAGCTTTCAGGACAGGGGAGGAGGCTACACCTTC. Translating it yields CASSFQDRGGGYTF.

This rearrangement joins TRBV10-2 to TRBJ2-7; TRBD1 aligns across 8 bases. V was pared by 5 bases and J by 7 bases, with 1 base of the junction left unmatched. This CDR3 region has 11 residues. Per the germline V gene, CDR1 is WSHSY and CDR2 is SAAADI. The CDR3, as DNA: TGCGCCAGCAGTACAGGGGGGGAGCAGTACTTC. Protein: CASSTGGEQYF.

The gene calls are TRBV9 and TRBJ2-5; either TRBD1 or TRBD2 may fit D (5 bases each). V gave up 0 bases and J gave up 1 base, with 13 bases separating them. The CDR3 sequence is 16 residues long. Germline-derived CDR1 and CDR2 are SGDLS and YYNGEE. CDR3 sequence (DNA): TGTGCCAGCAGCGTAGAGCCAGGGAGAGGCCAAGAGACCCAGTACTTC. It encodes CASSVEPGRGQETQYF.

The chain has TRBV5-1 and TRBJ2-2, with 10 nucleotides matching TRBD2. The trim removed 0 bases at V and 6 bases at J, leaving 8 bases unmatched. Germline assignment: CDR1 SGHRS and CDR2 YFSETQ. CDR3 size: 17 residues. CDR3: CASSLVLAGFRAGELFF. DNA of the CDR3: TGCGCCAGCAGCTTGGTACTAGCGGGATTCCGAGCCGGGGAGCTGTTTTTT.

This chain joins TRBV5-1 and TRBJ2-1; D is possibly TRBD1 (5 bases). CDR1 is SGHRS and CDR2 is YFSETQ in the germline V gene. Trimming removed 0 bases at V and 3 bases at J, with 19 bases between. This CDR3 spans 18 amino acids. CDR3 amino acids: CASSLELRGRVGYNEQFF. DNA for the CDR3: TGCGCCAGCAGCTTGGAATTGCGTGGCAGGGTTGGCTACAATGAGCAGTTCTTC.

The table lists this clone with a count of one. The DNA of the CDR3 is TGTGCCAGCAGCCAATCTACGTCCGGGACGGCGAGAGGTACCATATATTTT. This gives the protein CASSQSTSGTARGTIYF. This chain links TRBV14 with TRBJ1-3, with D perhaps matching TRBD1 (5 bases). The CDR3 is 17 amino acids. Looked up from germline, CDR1 is SGHDN and CDR2 is FVKESK. V was pared by 2 bases and J by 10 bases, with 24 bases between.

This rearrangement joins TRBV5-4 to TRBJ2-1; no clear D. The V and J ends lost 1 base and 6 bases respectively, with 11 bases between them. Germline V gene sequence: CDR1 SGHNT, CDR2 YYREEE (reference sequence). The CDR3 is made up of 14 amino acids. The CDR3 sequence: CASSLTATVNEQFF. The CDR3 bases are TGTGCCAGCAGCTTGACTGCTACGGTCAATGAGCAGTTCTTC.

In its sample, this clone was seen once. The V gene is TRBV5-1, the J gene TRBJ2-5; 8 bases agree with TRBD1. The germline V gene has CDR1 SGHRS and CDR2 YFSETQ. This CDR3 has 15 residues. V lost 3 bases, J lost 1 base, and 5 bases stayed unmatched. The DNA of the CDR3 is TGCGCCAGCAGCTGGCGGGGACAGGTCCAAGAGACCCAGTACTTC. It encodes CASSWRGQVQETQYF.

The V call is TRBV7-3, the J call TRBJ2-3; D may be TRBD2 (6 bases). Germline loops: CDR1 SGHTA, CDR2 FQGTGA. The CDR3 sequence is 17 residues long. V dropped 2 bases and J dropped 6 bases, with 21 bases sitting between them. The CDR3 loop is CASSLGEAYGKLDTQYF. The CDR3 DNA reads as TGTGCCAGCAGCTTAGGGGAGGCCTACGGGAAATTGGATACGCAGTATTTT. The entire variable domain, with the rest obtained from reference TRBV7-3 and TRBJ2-3, is as follows: GAGVSQTPSNKVTEKGKYVELRCDPISGHTALYWYRQSLGQGPEFLIYFQGTGAADDSGLPNDRFFAVRPEGSVSTLKIQRTERGDSAVYLCASSLGEAYGKLDTQYFGPGTRLTVL.